This T cell receptor (beta chain) was sequenced in a study of T-cell reconstitution after alpha-beta-depleted transplantation in children. Study-level points and caveats: Several hundred expanded graft clones reportedly were the source of alpha-beta T cells about two months after transplant. Certain patients had high TCRbeta diversity at day 60, and it came from recipient T cells and thymic progenitors that survived. Counts and diversity of T cells one year after transplant came mostly from newly produced T cells.

Preparation of the TCRbeta library involved a method that used unique molecular identifiers. TCRdb used MiXCR to reprocess the PCR reads, holding one entry per CDR3 protein. The repertoire holds 700,000 to 950,000 distinct CDR3 sequences, with about 15% as singletons. Germline V gives CDR1 DFQATT, CDR2 SNEGSKA (reference sequence). The V segment lost 6 bases and the J segment 4 bases; nucleotides outside the gene matches: 6. This CDR3 has 15 amino acids. About this clonotype itself: Its antigen is not known.

Sequences were derived from PBMCs, mostly from graft donor cells, sampled 360 days after TCRalphabeta/CD19-depleted stem cell transplant. This sequence joins TRBV20-1 and TRBJ2-1; 13 nucleotides align to TRBD2. This receptor was taken from a male patient under 18 who had a stem cell transplant for acute lymphoblastic leukemia, so the T cells may come from the graft donor. This CDR3 is CSAYGTSGIYNEQFF. The CDR3 DNA is TGCAGTGCGTATGGGACTAGCGGGATTTACAATGAGCAGTTCTTC.